These T cell receptor beta chains were read from a single sample in a study of blood T cell repertoires in COVID-19. Profiled with immunoSEQ multiplex PCR; TCRdb holds only in-frame clones, not every one. The repertoire holds around 250,000 clones, roughly nine tenths seen once, with roughly 4.5% in the top ten. The sequenced sample consisted of peripheral blood. The source of these receptors is a middle-aged woman who had recovered from COVID-19. The CDR3 runs from the conserved cysteine through the conserved F or W. D genes are given only for firm matches. Clone size is shown for a subset of rows, as once, few, many or a class of expanded clone.

-,TRBJ1-1,TRBV30,few,TGTGCCTGGACAGGGAAGAACCTGAACACTGAAGCTTTCTTT,CAWTGKNLNTEAFF
TRBD1,TRBJ1-6,TRBV27,-,TGTGCCAGCAGTTCAAGACAGGGCCCGAATTCACCCCTCCACTTT,CASSSRQGPNSPLHF
TRBD2,TRBJ2-1,TRBV5-1,-,TGCGCCAGCAGCTTGCCCGGGAGGGCTAATAATGAGCAGTTCTTC,CASSLPGRANNEQFF
-,TRBJ1-6,TRBV5-5,-,TGTGCCAGCAGCTTGCCAGGGGCTCGTAATTCACCCCTCCACTTT,CASSLPGARNSPLHF
-,TRBJ1-2,TRBV5-4,-,TGTGCCAGCAGCTTCGGACAAGATAACTATGGCTACACCTTC,CASSFGQDNYGYTF
-,TRBJ2-7,TRBV5-1,-,TGCGCCAGCAGCTCGTCAGGGGCCGTATACGAGCAGTACTTC,CASSSSGAVYEQYF
TRBD1,TRBJ1-5,TRBV2,-,TGTGCCAGCAGTGAAGGACAGGGGAGGTATCAGCCCCAGCATTTT,CASSEGQGRYQPQHF
TRBD1,TRBJ2-1,TRBV6-5,-,TGTGCCTGGGGGACAGGGGGCGGTGAGCAGTTCTTC,CAWGTGGGEQFF
-,TRBJ1-4,TRBV4-1,-,TGCGCCAGCACGCGTCTTATCGGGGAAAAACTGTTTTTT,CASTRLIGEKLFF
-,TRBJ1-5,TRBV4-2,-,TGTGCCAGCAGCCATGTCCAGGGAACAAATCAGCCCCAGCATTTT,CASSHVQGTNQPQHF
-,TRBJ2-7,TRBV3-1/TRBV3-2,-,TGTGCCAGCAGCCAAGACGCCAGGGCGGCCTACGAGCAGTACTTC,CASSQDARAAYEQYF
-,TRBJ2-7,TRBV5-4,-,TGTGCCAGCAGCTTAGGAGGAACCTACGAGCAGTACTTC,CASSLGGTYEQYF
TRBD2,TRBJ2-7,TRBV30,-,TGTGCCTGGCGAACTAGCGGGGGGGCGTACGAGCAGTACTTC,CAWRTSGGAYEQYF
-,TRBJ2-1,TRBV10-2,-,TGCGCCAGCAGTGAGGACCAGAGGACCTACAATGAGCAGTTCTTC,CASSEDQRTYNEQFF
TRBD1,TRBJ1-3,TRBV13,-,TGTGCCAGCAGCCCTTGGACAGGATCCTCTGGAAACACCATATATTTT,CASSPWTGSSGNTIYF
TRBD2,TRBJ2-1,TRBV27,-,TGTGCCAGCAGGGGACTAGCGGGAGGATTGCAGTTCTTC,CASRGLAGGLQFF
-,TRBJ2-1,TRBV28,-,TGTGCCAGCAGTGCCCCCGGGAGCGCCTACAATGAGCAGTTCTTC,CASSAPGSAYNEQFF
-,TRBJ1-3,TRBV7-9,-,TGTGCCAGCAGCGGCACAGGGTATCCTGGAAACACCATATATTTT,CASSGTGYPGNTIYF
-,TRBJ1-2,TRBV29-1,once,TGCAGCGTTGGCGGAATATATGGCTACACCTTC,CSVGGIYGYTF
-,TRBJ2-5,TRBV27,-,TGTGCCAGCAGTACCCTTTTGGAGAGGAGGACCCAGTACTTC,CASSTLLERRTQYF
TRBD1,TRBJ2-5,TRBV5-1,once,TGCGCCAGCCAGACAGGGGGCGGTCAGACCCAGTACTTC,CASQTGGGQTQYF
-,TRBJ1-2,TRBV19,-,TGTGCCAGTAGTATACAAGCAGGGGATGGCTACACCTTC,CASSIQAGDGYTF
-,TRBJ2-6,TRBV7-9,-,TGTGCCAGCAGCGCACAGGGCTCTGGGGCCAACGTCCTGACTTTC,CASSAQGSGANVLTF
TRBD2,TRBJ2-7,TRBV30,-,TGTGCCTGGAGTAAACAATCGGGACTAGCGGGGCTCTACGAGCAGTACTTC,CAWSKQSGLAGLYEQYF
TRBD1,TRBJ1-1,TRBV5-6,-,TGTGCCAAATTTAACCGGGACAGGGACAAGAGAAACACTGAAGCTTTCTTT,CAKFNRDRDKRNTEAFF
-,TRBJ1-1,TRBV10-3,-,TGTGCCATCACCCAGGACATACACACTGAAGCTTTCTTT,CAITQDIHTEAFF